These T cell receptor beta chains were read from a single sample in a study of blood T cell repertoires in COVID-19. This table comes from immunoSEQ multiplex PCR, and its TCRdb copy is limited to in-frame clones, with some not included. Here the sample spans 350,000 to 450,000 clones, approximately 92% being singletons. The specimen sequenced was PBMCs or T cells enriched from blood (not recorded which). Receptor source: a man aged 25-45 years who had recovered from COVID-19. Both conserved end residues are part of each CDR3. Fields, in order: CDR3 DNA, CDR3 protein, V gene, clone size, J gene, D gene. A D gene is named only where the DNA matches it firmly. Expanded clones get a size class; other rows say once, few or many, or leave the size out.

cdr3_nt: TGTGCCACCAGTGACCCGGGAGGGCGGAACACCGGGGAGCTGTTTTTT
cdr3_aa: CATSDPGGRNTGELFF
v_call: TRBV24-1
clone_size: NA
j_call: TRBJ2-2
d_call: TRBD2

cdr3_nt: TGTGCCAGCAGCCAACGGGACAGGGTCCTCACAGATACGCAGTATTTT
cdr3_aa: CASSQRDRVLTDTQYF
v_call: TRBV5-6
clone_size: NA
j_call: TRBJ2-3
d_call: TRBD1

cdr3_nt: TGCGCCAGCAGTTTTGACGACAGGAACTACGAGCAGTACTTC
cdr3_aa: CASSFDDRNYEQYF
v_call: TRBV5-1
clone_size: NA
j_call: TRBJ2-7
d_call: NA

cdr3_nt: TGCGCCAGCAGTGTAGCGGGAGACACAGATACGCAGTATTTT
cdr3_aa: CASSVAGDTDTQYF
v_call: TRBV10-1
clone_size: NA
j_call: TRBJ2-3
d_call: TRBD2

cdr3_nt: TGTGCCACCAGCAATCTCTACGAGCAGTACTTC
cdr3_aa: CATSNLYEQYF
v_call: TRBV15
clone_size: NA
j_call: TRBJ2-7
d_call: NA

cdr3_nt: TGTGCCAGCAGCTTATCGCGTGGGCGGGTGGTGGGAGATACGCAGTATTTT
cdr3_aa: CASSLSRGRVVGDTQYF
v_call: TRBV7-8
clone_size: once
j_call: TRBJ2-3
d_call: NA

cdr3_nt: TGTGCCACCGGACAGGGGAGGGGCTCCTACGAGCAGTACTTC
cdr3_aa: CATGQGRGSYEQYF
v_call: TRBV2
clone_size: NA
j_call: TRBJ2-7
d_call: TRBD1

cdr3_nt: TGTGCCAGCAGCCAAGGTCGGGGGTCAGCGGGAGGCCTGCGCACAGATACGCAGTATTTT
cdr3_aa: CASSQGRGSAGGLRTDTQYF
v_call: TRBV4-2
clone_size: NA
j_call: TRBJ2-3
d_call: TRBD2

cdr3_nt: TGTGTTCCCCCCCCAGGTCAGCCCCAGCATTTT
cdr3_aa: CVPPPGQPQHF
v_call: TRBV28
clone_size: NA
j_call: TRBJ1-5
d_call: NA

cdr3_nt: TGTGCCAGCAGCTTAGCCTCACAGGGGGCCTACGAGCAGTACTTC
cdr3_aa: CASSLASQGAYEQYF
v_call: TRBV7-9
clone_size: NA
j_call: TRBJ2-7
d_call: TRBD1

cdr3_nt: TGCGCCAGCAGTGAATACTCCAGGGATACGCAGTATTTT
cdr3_aa: CASSEYSRDTQYF
v_call: TRBV10-1
clone_size: NA
j_call: TRBJ2-3
d_call: NA

cdr3_nt: TGTGCCAGCAGCATTAGTCCAGCCAAAAACATTCAGTACTTC
cdr3_aa: CASSISPAKNIQYF
v_call: TRBV5-8
clone_size: NA
j_call: TRBJ2-4
d_call: NA

cdr3_nt: TGTGCCAGCGGCGACAGAGTTAGCTCCTACGAGCAGTACTTC
cdr3_aa: CASGDRVSSYEQYF
v_call: TRBV28
clone_size: once
j_call: TRBJ2-7
d_call: NA